This T cell receptor beta chain emerged from a study of blood T cells in healthy people across ages. Regarding the study as a whole: Observed TCR beta diversity showed a strong correlation with the percentage of naive T cells as measured by flow cytometry.

The CDR3 consists of 13 residues. Per germline, CDR1 MNHNY and CDR2 SVGAGI (reference sequence). A sample-barcoded 5' primer and a J-beta primer mix were used in a second PCR of about 7 to 12 cycles. TCRdb re-called the 5' RACE reads with MiXCR, one entry per CDR3 protein. This sample carries under 800,000 distinct CDR3 sequences, 21% of them seen once, and the ten largest clones take roughly 3.7%. A note on this clonotype: Its antigen is not identified.

The sample taken for sequencing was blood. The receptor was isolated from a man between 65 and 79 years old in good health. V gene TRBV6-6 combines with J gene TRBJ2-5, with 8 nucleotides matching TRBD1. The end of the DNA aligns better with TRBJ2-7, so the J call may be wrong. The DNA of the CDR3 is TGTGCCAGCAGCAAAGGACAGGGCCACGAGCAGTACTTC. This sequence encodes CASSKGQGHEQYF.